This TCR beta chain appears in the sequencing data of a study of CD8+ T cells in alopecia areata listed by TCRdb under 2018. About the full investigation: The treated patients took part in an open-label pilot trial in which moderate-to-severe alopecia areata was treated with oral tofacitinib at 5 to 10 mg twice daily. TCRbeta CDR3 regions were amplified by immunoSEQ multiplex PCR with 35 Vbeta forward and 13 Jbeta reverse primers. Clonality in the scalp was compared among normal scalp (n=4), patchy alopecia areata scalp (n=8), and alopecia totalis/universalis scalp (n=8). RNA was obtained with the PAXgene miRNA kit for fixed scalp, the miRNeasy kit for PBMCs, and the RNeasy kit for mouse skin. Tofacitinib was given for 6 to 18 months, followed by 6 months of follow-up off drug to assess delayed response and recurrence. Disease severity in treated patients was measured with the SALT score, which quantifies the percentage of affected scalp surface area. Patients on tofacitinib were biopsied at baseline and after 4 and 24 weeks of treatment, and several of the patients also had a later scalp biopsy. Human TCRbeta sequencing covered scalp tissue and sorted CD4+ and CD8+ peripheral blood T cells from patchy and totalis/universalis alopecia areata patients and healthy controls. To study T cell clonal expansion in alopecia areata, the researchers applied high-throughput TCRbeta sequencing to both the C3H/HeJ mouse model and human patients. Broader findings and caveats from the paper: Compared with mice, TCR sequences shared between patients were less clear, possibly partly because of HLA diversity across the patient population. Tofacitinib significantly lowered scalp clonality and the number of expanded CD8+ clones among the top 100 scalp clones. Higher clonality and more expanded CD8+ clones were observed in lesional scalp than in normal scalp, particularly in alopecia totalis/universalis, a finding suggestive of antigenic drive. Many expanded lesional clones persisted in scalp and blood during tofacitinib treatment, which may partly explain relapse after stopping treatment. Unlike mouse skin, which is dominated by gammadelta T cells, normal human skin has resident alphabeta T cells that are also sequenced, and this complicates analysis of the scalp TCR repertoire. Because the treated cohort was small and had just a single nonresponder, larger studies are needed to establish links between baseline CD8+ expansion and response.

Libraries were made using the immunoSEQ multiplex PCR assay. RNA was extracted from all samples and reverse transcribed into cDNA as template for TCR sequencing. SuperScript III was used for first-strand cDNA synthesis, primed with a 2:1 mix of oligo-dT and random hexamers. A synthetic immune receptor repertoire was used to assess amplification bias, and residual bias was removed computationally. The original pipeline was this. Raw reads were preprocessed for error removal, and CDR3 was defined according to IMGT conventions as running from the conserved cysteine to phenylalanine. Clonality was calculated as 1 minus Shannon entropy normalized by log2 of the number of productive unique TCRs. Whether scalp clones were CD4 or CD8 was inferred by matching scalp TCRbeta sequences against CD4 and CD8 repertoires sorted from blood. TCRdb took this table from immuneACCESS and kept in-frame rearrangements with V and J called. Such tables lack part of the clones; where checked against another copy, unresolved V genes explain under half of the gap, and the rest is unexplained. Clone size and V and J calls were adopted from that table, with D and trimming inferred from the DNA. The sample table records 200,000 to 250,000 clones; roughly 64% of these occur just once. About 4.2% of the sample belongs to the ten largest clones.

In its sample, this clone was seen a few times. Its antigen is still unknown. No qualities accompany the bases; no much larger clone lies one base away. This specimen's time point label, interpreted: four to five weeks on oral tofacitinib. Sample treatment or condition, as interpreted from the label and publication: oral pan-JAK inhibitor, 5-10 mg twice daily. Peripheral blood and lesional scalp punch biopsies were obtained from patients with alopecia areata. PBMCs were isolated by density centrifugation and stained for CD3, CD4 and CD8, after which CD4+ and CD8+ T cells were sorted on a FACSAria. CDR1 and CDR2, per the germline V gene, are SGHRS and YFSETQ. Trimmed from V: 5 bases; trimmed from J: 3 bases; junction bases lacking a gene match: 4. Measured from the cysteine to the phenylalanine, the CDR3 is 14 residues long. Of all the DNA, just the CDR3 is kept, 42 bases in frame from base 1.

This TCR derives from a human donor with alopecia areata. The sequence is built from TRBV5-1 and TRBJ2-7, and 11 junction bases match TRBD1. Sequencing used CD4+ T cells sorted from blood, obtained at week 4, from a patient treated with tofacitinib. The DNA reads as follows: TGCGCCAGCAGAGCCGGGACAGGGGGCTACGAGCAGTACTTC. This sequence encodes CASRAGTGGYEQYF.